One and the same sample provided the 11 T cell receptor beta chains below, sequenced in a study of T cell repertoires in cytomegalovirus infection. In TCRdb, the reads were re-called with MiXCR into one record per CDR3 protein. Of roughly 640,000 distinct CDR3 sequences in the sample, 20% to 25% are singletons; the top ten hold 7% to 9%. The material sequenced was CD8+ T cells from PBMCs. Source of these receptors: a human donor in good health (CMV status not recorded). Some clones in this sample may be carry-over from other donors' samples.

There are many counts of this clonotype. This chain joins TRBV27 and TRBJ2-2; D uncertain. Per the germline V gene, CDR1 is MNHEY and CDR2 is SMNVEV (reference sequence). The V end was cut by 3 bases, the J end by 1 base, with 9 bases between. The CDR3 spans 15 residues. The CDR3 DNA is TGTGCCAGCAGTTTCGGCCTCCTGAACACCGGGGAGCTGTTTTTT. Translation: CASSFGLLNTGELFF.

This clonotype was detected many times. The rearrangement uses TRBV7-8 and TRBJ2-7; 8 positions agree with TRBD1. This CDR3 has 14 residues. Trimming took 6 bases from V and 2 from J; bases not matched to a gene: 6. From germline, CDR1 is SGHVS and CDR2 FQNEAQ. The CDR3 bases are TGTGCCAGCAGAACAGGACAGGGACCCTACGAGCAGTACGTC. Its translation is CASRTGQGPYEQYV.

V is TRBV12-3 or TRBV12-4 and J is TRBJ1-6; D remains ambiguous. Trimming cost V 4 bases and J 10 bases, with 14 bases left between them. This CDR3 has 14 amino acids. The CDR3 bases are TGTGCCAGCAGTTCGACGGGTCGGGAATCACCCCTCCACTTT. This codes for CASSSTGRESPLHF.

As regards this clonotype: A much larger clone lies a single base off, so this may be a read error. This chain connects TRBV7-2 to TRBJ1-1, with D uncertain. The CDR3 sequence is 12 residues long. Germline V CDR1 and CDR2: SGHTA, FQGNSA. The CDR3 region has the DNA TGTGCCTGCAGCTTCGGGTCGACTGAAGCTTTCTTT. It codes for CACSFGSTEAFF. The full variable domain, rest sourced from reference TRBV7-2 and TRBJ1-1, is GAGVSQSPSNKVTEKGKDVELRCDPISGHTALYWYRQSLGQGLEFLIYFQGNSAPDKSGLPSDRFSAERTGGSVSTLTIQRTQQEDSAVYLCACSFGSTEAFFGQGTRLTVV.

About this clonotype itself: Germline and junction disagree at one end, which may indicate a read error. The gene calls are TRBV5-1 and TRBJ2-7; the match to TRBD2 covers 13 bases. CDR3 length: 16 amino acids. Germline V gene lookup returns CDR1 SGHRS and CDR2 YFSETQ. CDR3 nucleotides: TGCGCCAGCAGCGGACTAGCGGGGGTTCCCTCCTACGATCAGTACTTC. This codes for CASSGLAGVPSYDQYF.

This clonotype was counted many times. An end of the junction does not agree with germline; a read error may underlie this. V and J are TRBV7-2 and TRBJ1-2; the match to TRBD1 covers 7 bases. CDR1 and CDR2 from the germline V gene are SGHTA and FQGNSA. There are 14 residues in the CDR3. CDR3 region: CASSQGGLNHGYTF. In nucleotides, the CDR3 is TGTGCCAGCAGCCAGGGGGGACTTAACCATGGCTACACCTTC.

The chain is built from TRBV10-3 and TRBJ2-5; TRBD1 aligns across 7 bases. The V and J ends lost 2 bases and 7 bases, in that order; junction bases with no gene match: 13. CDR3 size: 16 residues. Germline V gene sequence: CDR1 ENHRY, CDR2 SYGVKD. In DNA form, the CDR3 reads TGTGCCATCAGTGAGCGCTCTTGGCCCCCAGGGGGGACCCAGTACTTC. It encodes CAISERSWPPGGTQYF.

For this clonotype: A read error may be the cause here, since a much bigger clone is one base away. V and J are TRBV7-8 and TRBJ2-1; either TRBD1 or TRBD2 may supply D (5 bases each). Germline CDR1 SGHVS, CDR2 FQNEAQ. Trimming took 2 bases from V and 5 from J, leaving 16 bases between them. CDR3 length: 16 amino acids. The chain's CDR3 is CASSLIVRGDDNEQFF. The CDR3, as DNA: TGTGCCAGCAGCTTAATAGTCAGAGGGGATGACAATGAGCAGTTCTTC.

Concerning this clonotype itself: One base away lies a much larger clone, so this may be a sequencing read error. For the CDR3, the DNA is TGTGCCAGCAGTTCACTGGGACAGGGTGGCAATGAGCGGTTCTTC. As protein: CASSSLGQGGNERFF. The chain recombines TRBV12-3 or TRBV12-4 with TRBJ2-1; the match to TRBD1 covers 9 bases. The CDR3 sequence is 15 residues long.

Points on this clonotype: It may be a read error: a sequence one base away is much more abundant. The V call is TRBV7-6, the J call TRBJ2-1, with D tentatively TRBD1 (6 bases). The CDR3 runs to 15 residues. CDR1 is SGHVS, CDR2 FNYEAQ, per germline. CDR3 in DNA: TGTGTCAGCAGCTCGGGACAAGGCGGGCCGTATGAGCAGTTCTTC. Translation gives CVSSSGQGGPYEQFF.

This clonotype appeared a few times. This chain joins TRBV5-5 and TRBJ1-4; 8 bases map to TRBD1. CDR1 SGHKS and CDR2 YYEKEE come from the germline V gene (reference sequence). The CDR3 has 18 residues. With 0 bases clipped from V and 8 bases from J, the junction kept 15 bases outside the gene matches. The CDR3 region has the DNA TGTGCCAGCAGCTTGGCCCCCGGGACAGGAATAGACGGGGAAAAACTGTTTTTT. This encodes CASSLAPGTGIDGEKLFF.